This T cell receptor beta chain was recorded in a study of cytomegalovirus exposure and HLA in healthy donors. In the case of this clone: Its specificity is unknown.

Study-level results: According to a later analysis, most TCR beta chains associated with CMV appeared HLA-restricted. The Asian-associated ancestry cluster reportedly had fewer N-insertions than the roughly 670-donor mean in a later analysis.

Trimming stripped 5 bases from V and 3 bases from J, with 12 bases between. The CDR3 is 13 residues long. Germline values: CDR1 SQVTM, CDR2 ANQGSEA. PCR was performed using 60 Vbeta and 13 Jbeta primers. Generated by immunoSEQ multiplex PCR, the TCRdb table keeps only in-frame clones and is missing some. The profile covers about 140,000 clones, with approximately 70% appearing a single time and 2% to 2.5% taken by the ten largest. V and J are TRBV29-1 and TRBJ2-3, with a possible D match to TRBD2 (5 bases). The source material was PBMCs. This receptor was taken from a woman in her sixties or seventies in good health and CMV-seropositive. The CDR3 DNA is TGCAGCGTTAGCGGTCCCTTAACAGATACGCAGTATTTT. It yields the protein CSVSGPLTDTQYF.